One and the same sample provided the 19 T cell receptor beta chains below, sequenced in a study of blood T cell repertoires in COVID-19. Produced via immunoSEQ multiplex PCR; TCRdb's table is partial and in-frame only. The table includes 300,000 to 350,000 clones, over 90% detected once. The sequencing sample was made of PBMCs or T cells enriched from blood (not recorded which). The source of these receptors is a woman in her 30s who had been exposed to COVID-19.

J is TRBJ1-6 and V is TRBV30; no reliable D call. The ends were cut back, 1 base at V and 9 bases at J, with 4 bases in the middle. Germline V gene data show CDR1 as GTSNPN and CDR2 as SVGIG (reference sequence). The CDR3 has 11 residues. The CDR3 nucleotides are TGTGCCTGGAGTGGCGGTTCACCCCTCCACTTT. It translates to CAWSGGSPLHF. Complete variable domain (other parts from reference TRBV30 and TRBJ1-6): SQTIHQWPATLVQPVGSPLSLECTVEGTSNPNLYWYRQAAGRGLQLLFYSVGIGQISSEVPQNLSASRPQDRQFILSSKKLLLSDSGFYLCAWSGGSPLHFGNGTRLTVT.

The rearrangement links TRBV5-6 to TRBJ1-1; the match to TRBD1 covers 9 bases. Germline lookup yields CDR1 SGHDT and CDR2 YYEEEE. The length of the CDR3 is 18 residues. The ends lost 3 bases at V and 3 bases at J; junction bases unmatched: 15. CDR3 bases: TGTGCCAGCAGCTCCCGGGACAGGGCTTTTTCTACGGACACTGAAGCTTTCTTT. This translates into CASSSRDRAFSTDTEAFF.

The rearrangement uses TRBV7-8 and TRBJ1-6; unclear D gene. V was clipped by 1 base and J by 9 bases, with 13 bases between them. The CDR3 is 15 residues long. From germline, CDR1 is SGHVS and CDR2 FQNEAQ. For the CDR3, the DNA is TGTGCCAGCAGCTTAGTACCGTTCGCGAGTTCACCCCTCCACTTT. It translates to CASSLVPFASSPLHF.

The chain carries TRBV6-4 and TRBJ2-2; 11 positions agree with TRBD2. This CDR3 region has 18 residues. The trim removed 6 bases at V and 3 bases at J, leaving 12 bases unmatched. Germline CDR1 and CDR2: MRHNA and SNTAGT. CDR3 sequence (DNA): TGTGCCAGCAGGAGGGATAGCGGGGGGGCATTGGACACCGGGGAGCTGTTTTTT. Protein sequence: CASRRDSGGALDTGELFF.

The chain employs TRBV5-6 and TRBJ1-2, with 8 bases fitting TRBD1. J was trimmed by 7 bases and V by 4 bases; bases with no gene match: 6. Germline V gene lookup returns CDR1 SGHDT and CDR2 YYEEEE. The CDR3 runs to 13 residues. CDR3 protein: CASSRDRGIGYTF. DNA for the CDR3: TGTGCCAGCAGCCGTGACAGGGGTATTGGCTACACCTTC.

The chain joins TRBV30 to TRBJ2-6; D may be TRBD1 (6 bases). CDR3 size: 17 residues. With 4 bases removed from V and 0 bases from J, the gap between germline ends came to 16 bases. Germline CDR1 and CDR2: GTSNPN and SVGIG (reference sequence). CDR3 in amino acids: CAWNVGQPYSGANVLTF. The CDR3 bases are TGTGCCTGGAACGTAGGACAGCCATACTCTGGGGCCAACGTCCTGACTTTC.

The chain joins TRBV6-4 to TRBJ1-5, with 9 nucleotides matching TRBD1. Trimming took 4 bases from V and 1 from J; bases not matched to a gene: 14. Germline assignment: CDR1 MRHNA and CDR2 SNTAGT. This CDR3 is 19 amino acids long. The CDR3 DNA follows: TGTGCCAGCAGTGGAGGGACAGGGTTGAGGTGGGTAAGCAATCAGCCCCAGCATTTT. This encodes CASSGGTGLRWVSNQPQHF.

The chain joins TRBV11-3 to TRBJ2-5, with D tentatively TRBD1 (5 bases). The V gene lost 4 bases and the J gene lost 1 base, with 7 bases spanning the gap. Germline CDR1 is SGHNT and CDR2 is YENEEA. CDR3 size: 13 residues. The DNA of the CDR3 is TGTGCCAGCAGCTCCAGGGTCCAAGAGACCCAGTACTTC. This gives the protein CASSSRVQETQYF.

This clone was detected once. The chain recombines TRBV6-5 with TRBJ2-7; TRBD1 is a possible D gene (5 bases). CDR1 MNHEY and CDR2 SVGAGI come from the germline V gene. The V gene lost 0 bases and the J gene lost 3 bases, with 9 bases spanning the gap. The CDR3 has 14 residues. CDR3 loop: CASSYSTAFYEQYF. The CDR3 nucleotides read TGTGCCAGCAGTTACTCGACAGCCTTCTACGAGCAGTACTTC.

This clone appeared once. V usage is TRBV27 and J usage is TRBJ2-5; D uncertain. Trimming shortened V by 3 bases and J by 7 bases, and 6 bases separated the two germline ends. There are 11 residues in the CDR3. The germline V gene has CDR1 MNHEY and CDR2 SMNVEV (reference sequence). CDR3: CASSFSGTQYF. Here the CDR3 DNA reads TGTGCCAGCAGTTTCTCGGGGACCCAGTACTTC.

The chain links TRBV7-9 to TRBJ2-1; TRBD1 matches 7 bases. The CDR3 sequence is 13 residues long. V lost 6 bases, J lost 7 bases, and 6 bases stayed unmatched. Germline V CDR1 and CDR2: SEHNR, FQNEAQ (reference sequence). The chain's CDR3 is CASRGGMKNEQFF. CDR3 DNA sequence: TGTGCCAGCAGAGGGGGCATGAAAAATGAGCAGTTCTTC.

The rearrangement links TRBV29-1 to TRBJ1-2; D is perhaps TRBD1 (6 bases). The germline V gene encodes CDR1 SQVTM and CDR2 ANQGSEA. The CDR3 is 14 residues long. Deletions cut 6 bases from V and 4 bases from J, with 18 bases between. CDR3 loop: CSVADDRFPYGYTF. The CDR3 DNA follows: TGCAGCGTAGCAGACGACAGGTTCCCCTATGGCTACACCTTC. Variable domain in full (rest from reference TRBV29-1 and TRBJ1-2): SAVISQKPSRDICQRGTSLTIQCQVDSQVTMMFWYRQQPGQSLTLIATANQGSEATYESGFVIDKFPISRPNLTFSTLTVSNMSPEDSSIYLCSVADDRFPYGYTFGSGTRLTVV.

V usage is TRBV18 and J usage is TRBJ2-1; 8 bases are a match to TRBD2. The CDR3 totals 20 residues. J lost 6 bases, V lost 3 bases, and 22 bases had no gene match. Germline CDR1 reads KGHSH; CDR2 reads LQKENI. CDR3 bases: TGTGCCAGCTCACCGGACCTAGCTTTCCTAGCGGGCGGCGCCTTCAATGAGCAGTTCTTC. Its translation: CASSPDLAFLAGGAFNEQFF.

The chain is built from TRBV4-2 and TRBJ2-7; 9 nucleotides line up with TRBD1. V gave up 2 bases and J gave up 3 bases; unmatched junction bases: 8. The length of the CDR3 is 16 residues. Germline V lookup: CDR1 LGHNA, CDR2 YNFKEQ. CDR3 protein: CASSQTATGGYYEQYF. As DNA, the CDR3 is TGTGCCAGCAGCCAAACCGCGACAGGGGGGTACTACGAGCAGTACTTC.

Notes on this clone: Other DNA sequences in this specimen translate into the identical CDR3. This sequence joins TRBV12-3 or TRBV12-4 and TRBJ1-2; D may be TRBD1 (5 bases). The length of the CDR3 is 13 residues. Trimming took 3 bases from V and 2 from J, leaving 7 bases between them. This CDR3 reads CASSLGQNYGYTF. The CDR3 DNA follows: TGTGCCAGCAGTTTGGGGCAGAACTATGGCTACACCTTC.

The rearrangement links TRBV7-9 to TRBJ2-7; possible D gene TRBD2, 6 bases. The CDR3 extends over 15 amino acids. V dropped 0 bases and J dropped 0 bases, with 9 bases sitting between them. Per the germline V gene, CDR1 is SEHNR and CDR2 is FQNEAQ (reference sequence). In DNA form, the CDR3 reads TGTGCCAGCAGCTTAGCCGCGGGGAGCTCCTACGAGCAGTACTTC. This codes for CASSLAAGSSYEQYF.

As DNA, the CDR3 is TGCGCCAGCGGCCCCGGGGGAGGCGGTAACTATGGCTACACCTTC. Its protein product is CASGPGGGGNYGYTF. The chain carries TRBV5-1 and TRBJ1-2, with D maybe TRBD1 (5 bases). Per germline, CDR1 SGHRS and CDR2 YFSETQ. V gave up 7 bases and J gave up 1 base, with 17 bases separating them. This CDR3 is 15 amino acids long.

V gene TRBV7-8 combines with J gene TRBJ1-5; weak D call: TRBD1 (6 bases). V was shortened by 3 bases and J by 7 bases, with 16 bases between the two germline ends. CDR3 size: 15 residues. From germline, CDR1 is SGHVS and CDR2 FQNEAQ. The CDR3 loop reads CASSLTSGEGQPQHF. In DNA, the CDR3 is TGTGCCAGCAGCTTGACTTCAGGGGAGGGCCAGCCCCAGCATTTT. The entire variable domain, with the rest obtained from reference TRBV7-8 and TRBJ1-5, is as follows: GAGVSQSPRYKVAKRGQDVALRCDPISGHVSLFWYQQALGQGPEFLTYFQNEAQLDKSGLPSDRFFAERPEGSVSTLKIQRTQQEDSAVYLCASSLTSGEGQPQHFGDGTRLSIL.

The CDR3 here is CASSPPGTGYEQFF. In DNA form, the CDR3 reads TGCGCCAGCAGCCCCCCGGGAACTGGGTATGAGCAGTTCTTC. The rearrangement joins TRBV5-1 to TRBJ2-1, with D tentatively TRBD2 (5 bases). The length of the CDR3 is 14 residues. Looked up from germline, CDR1 is SGHRS and CDR2 is YFSETQ. V shed 4 bases and J shed 8 bases, with 16 bases lying between them.